These 26 T cell receptor beta chains came from one sample sequenced in a study of patients and donors after allogeneic stem cell transplantation. Each CDR3 protein is one row after TCRdb ran MiXCR on the RT-PCR reads. This sample has about 410,000 distinct CDR3 sequences; approximately 16% occur once, and the top ten carry just over 7%. Sequenced input: blood, either unsorted or a sorted T cell fraction (not recorded which). These receptors all come from a human donor who was either an allogeneic HSCT recipient or a stem cell or donor lymphocyte infusion donor (not recorded which). It is not recorded whose cells these are; they may come from a transplant donor.

This sequence joins TRBV5-8 and TRBJ2-5; 10 bases line up with TRBD2. Germline CDR1 is SGHTS and CDR2 is YDEGEE. The CDR3 totals 17 residues. With V trimmed by 0 bases and J by 2 bases, 7 bases remained unmatched. CDR3 residues: CASSLAPAGGPQETQYF. The CDR3 DNA sequence: TGTGCCAGCAGCTTGGCCCCAGCGGGGGGGCCGCAAGAGACCCAGTACTTC.

This clonotype was observed a handful of times. The chain combines TRBV21-1 with TRBJ1-2; the table's D call, TRBD1, was not checked against the DNA. TRBV21-1 is a known pseudogene. The CDR3 has 17 residues. DNA for the CDR3: TGTGCCAGCAGCAAAAGGCCCGGGTCCCATGCTAACTATGGCTACACCTTC. Translation gives CASSKRPGSHANYGYTF.

This clonotype was seen more than once but under ten times. The CDR3 DNA reads TGCGCCAGCAGAAGGACAGGGCTGAACACTGAAGCTTTCTTT. Encoded protein: CASRRTGLNTEAFF. V gene TRBV4-1 combines with J gene TRBJ1-1, with 8 bases aligning to TRBD1. The V and J ends lost 6 bases and 0 bases, in that order; junction bases with no gene match: 3. The CDR3 spans 14 residues. Germline CDR1 MGHRA, CDR2 YSYEKL.

This clonotype occurred a few times. This sequence joins TRBV3-1 and TRBJ1-1; 8 nucleotides line up with TRBD1. The CDR3 spans 16 residues. Trimming at V came to 2 bases and at J to 1 base, leaving 6 bases not matched to a gene. Germline lookup yields CDR1 LGHDT and CDR2 YNNKEL (reference sequence). In DNA form, the CDR3 reads TGTGCCAGCAGCCAAACAGGGGGGAGCTCGAACACTGAAGCTTTCTTT. Protein product: CASSQTGGSSNTEAFF.

The chain recombines TRBV12-3 or TRBV12-4 with TRBJ2-7, with TRBD1 matching over 7 bases. This CDR3 is 15 amino acids long. The V and J ends lost 2 bases and 4 bases, in that order; junction bases with no gene match: 8. CDR3 region: CASSLWAGGLYEQYF. CDR3 nucleotides: TGTGCCAGCAGTTTATGGGCAGGGGGTCTTTACGAGCAGTACTTC.

This chain links TRBV6-5 with TRBJ1-5; perhaps TRBD1 as D (6 bases). From germline, CDR1 is MNHEY and CDR2 SVGAGI. The CDR3 length is 16 residues. Trimming removed 0 bases from V and 2 bases from J, with 11 bases in between. The CDR3: CASSYSLTGRNQPQHF. CDR3 nucleotide sequence: TGTGCCAGCAGTTACTCTCTAACAGGGCGCAATCAGCCCCAGCATTTT.

This clonotype was detected a few times. V gene TRBV12-3 or TRBV12-4 combines with J gene TRBJ2-5; 9 bases line up with TRBD1. The CDR3 loop spans 14 amino acids. The junction had 5 bases not matched to a gene; V was cut back by 5 bases and J by 4 bases. The CDR3 DNA is TGTGCCAGCAGTAACAGGGGGCTAGGAGAGACCCAGTACTTC. Its translation is CASSNRGLGETQYF.

The rearrangement joins TRBV5-4 to TRBJ2-1, with D tentatively TRBD2 (6 bases). Germline V gene lookup returns CDR1 SGHNT and CDR2 YYREEE (reference sequence). V lost 4 bases, J lost 0 bases, and 11 bases lay in between. The CDR3 loop spans 15 amino acids. CDR3 bases: TGTGCCAGCAGCGGCGGGAAGAGCTCCTACAATGAGCAGTTCTTC. Translated, it gives CASSGGKSSYNEQFF.

This clonotype came up a few times. This chain joins TRBV27 and TRBJ2-3; D remains ambiguous. The V end was cut by 5 bases, the J end by 11 bases, with 17 bases between. This CDR3 comprises 13 residues. The germline V gene encodes CDR1 MNHEY and CDR2 SMNVEV (reference sequence). In nucleotides, the CDR3 is TGTGCCAGCAGTCCCACAAATCGTGGACGGCAGTATTTT. Translation gives CASSPTNRGRQYF.

This clonotype was seen more than once but under ten times. The chain uses TRBV6-5 and TRBJ2-7; a weak D match, TRBD1 (6 bases). V lost 4 bases and J lost 6, with 22 bases in between. The CDR3 has 16 amino acids. Germline V lookup: CDR1 MNHEY, CDR2 SVGAGI. The CDR3 coding sequence is TGTGCCAGCAGTTCTACGACCGGGACATTAGGGGGCGAGCAGTACTTC. Residues: CASSSTTGTLGGEQYF.

This clonotype has just a few counts. The V and J genes are TRBV20-1 and TRBJ2-1, with 10 bases that match TRBD1. This CDR3 comprises 15 residues. Trimming at V came to 7 bases and at J to 12 bases, leaving 18 bases not matched to a gene. The germline CDR1 and CDR2 sequences are DFQATT and SNEGSKA (reference sequence). CDR3 DNA: TGCAGTGTAGAAGTGCAGGGACAGGGGTCCGGATTGCAGTTCTTC. Its translation: CSVEVQGQGSGLQFF.

Many counts were recorded for this clonotype. This chain uses TRBV27 with TRBJ2-1; TRBD2 matches at 9 bases. CDR1 is MNHEY, CDR2 SMNVEV, per germline (reference sequence). V lost 4 bases, J lost 14 bases, and 9 bases stayed unmatched. The CDR3 is made up of 13 amino acids. This CDR3 is CASSSNGLAIEFF. CDR3 sequence (DNA): TGTGCCAGCAGTTCTAACGGACTAGCGATAGAGTTCTTC.

This clonotype came up a few times. V is TRBV27 and J is TRBJ2-5; perhaps TRBD1 as D (6 bases). This CDR3 contains 14 residues. Trimming removed 5 bases at V and 5 bases at J, with 15 bases between. Germline CDR1 reads MNHEY; CDR2 reads SMNVEV (reference sequence). Written as DNA, the CDR3 is TGTGCCAGCAGTCGGTCCGACAGGTGGGAGACCCAGTACTTC. Its protein is CASSRSDRWETQYF.

The gene calls are TRBV20-1 and TRBJ2-7; D possibly corresponds to TRBD2 (5 bases). Germline V lookup: CDR1 DFQATT, CDR2 SNEGSKA (reference sequence). Deletions cut 5 bases from V and 3 bases from J, with 11 bases between. CDR3 length: 12 amino acids. The CDR3 DNA follows: TGCAGTGCTCGGACTGACTACTACGAGCAGTACTTC. Its protein is CSARTDYYEQYF.

This chain uses TRBV7-2 with TRBJ2-7, with a weak D call TRBD1 (7 bases). The CDR3 has 14 residues. CDR1 and CDR2 from the germline V gene are SGHTA and FQGNSA. Trimming removed 3 bases from V and 0 bases from J, with 9 bases in between. The CDR3 sequence: CASSFQGGSYEQYF. The CDR3 DNA follows: TGTGCCAGCAGCTTCCAGGGGGGCTCCTACGAGCAGTACTTC.

This clonotype has just a few counts. CDR3 DNA sequence: TGTGCCAGCAGTTTCCTCGGGCCCAATGAGCAGTTCTTC. Amino acids: CASSFLGPNEQFF. This chain joins TRBV27 and TRBJ2-1; D is unclear. V lost 3 bases, J lost 6 bases, and 9 bases lay in between. This CDR3 has 13 residues. Germline values: CDR1 MNHEY, CDR2 SMNVEV (reference sequence).

This chain links TRBV5-1 with TRBJ1-1, with TRBD1 as a possible D gene (6 bases). CDR3 length: 15 residues. Germline assignment: CDR1 SGHRS and CDR2 YFSETQ. With 5 bases removed from V and 5 bases from J, the gap between germline ends came to 19 bases. As DNA, the CDR3 is TGCGCCAGCAGGGAAGACAGGCCTCTTGCGACTGAAGCTTTCTTT. Protein: CASREDRPLATEAFF. The whole variable domain, filled in from reference TRBV5-1 and TRBJ1-1, reads KAGVTQTPRYLIKTRGQQVTLSCSPISGHRSVSWYQQTPGQGLQFLFEYFSETQRNKGNFPGRFSGRQFSNSRSEMNVSTLELGDSALYLCASREDRPLATEAFFGQGTRLTVV.

At least ten counts were recorded for this clonotype. The chain carries TRBV20-1 and TRBJ2-7; possibly TRBD2 for D (7 bases). This CDR3 has 15 residues. CDR1 and CDR2 (germline): DFQATT, SNEGSKA (reference sequence). Deletions cut 0 bases from V and 3 bases from J, with 15 bases between. The CDR3 nucleotides are TGCAGTGCTAGAGAGCGCAGGGGACTAAACTACGAGCAGTACTTC. Encoded protein: CSARERRGLNYEQYF.

V is TRBV20-1 and J is TRBJ1-1; D is unresolved. Germline CDR1 is DFQATT and CDR2 is SNEGSKA (reference sequence). Trimming removed 3 bases at V and 1 base at J, with 6 bases between. This CDR3 contains 12 residues. The CDR3 sequence: CSASPENTEAFF. CDR3 in DNA: TGCAGTGCTAGCCCGGAGAACACTGAAGCTTTCTTT.

The rearrangement uses TRBV18 and TRBJ1-1, with a possible D match to TRBD1 (5 bases). Germline CDR1 and CDR2: KGHSH and LQKENI. Deletions cut 3 bases from V and 5 bases from J, with 19 bases between. The CDR3 consists of 16 residues. In DNA, the CDR3 is TGTGCCAGCTCACCCCCAGGGTTACAGAAATATACTGAAGCTTTCTTT. This sequence encodes CASSPPGLQKYTEAFF.

This clonotype has just a few counts. The CDR3 sequence is CASSLGEGSYNEQFF. The CDR3 bases are TGTGCCAGCAGTTTAGGGGAGGGTTCCTACAATGAGCAGTTCTTC. The chain is built from TRBV12-3 or TRBV12-4 and TRBJ2-1; 7 bases agree with TRBD2. The CDR3 totals 15 residues. Trimming removed 1 base from V and 1 base from J; junction bases left unmatched: 1.

Ten or more counts support this clonotype. The rearrangement joins TRBV19 to TRBJ1-1; D may be TRBD1 (6 bases). The CDR3 runs 13 residues. The germline V gene encodes CDR1 LNHDA and CDR2 SQIVND (reference sequence). Trimming cost V 9 bases and J 4 bases, with 15 bases left between them. The CDR3 loop reads CASSIRGGTEAFF. The CDR3 coding sequence is TGTGCCAGCAGCATAAGGGGGGGCACTGAAGCTTTCTTT. Supplemented by reference TRBV19 and TRBJ1-1, the full variable domain reads DGGITQSPKYLFRKEGQNVTLSCEQNLNHDAMYWYRQDPGQGLRLIYYSQIVNDFQKGDIAEGYSVSREKKESFPLTVTSAQKNPTAFYLCASSIRGGTEAFFGQGTRLTVV.

In DNA form, the CDR3 reads TGTGCCAGCAGCGCCGTAGCTCCCAATGAGCAGTTCTTC. It encodes CASSAVAPNEQFF. The chain links TRBV9 to TRBJ2-1; D gene uncertain. Germline-derived CDR1 and CDR2 are SGDLS and YYNGEE. V lost 3 bases and J 6 bases, leaving 10 bases between the germline ends. The CDR3 totals 13 residues. Based on the CDR3 plus reference TRBV9 and TRBJ2-1, the full variable domain is DSGVTQTPKHLITATGQRVTLRCSPRSGDLSVYWYQQSLDQGLQFLIQYYNGEERAKGNILERFSAQQFPDLHSELNLSSLELGDSALYFCASSAVAPNEQFFGPGTRLTVL.

This clonotype was seen a few times. The V gene is TRBV25-1, the J gene TRBJ2-1; D possibly corresponds to TRBD1 (5 bases). Looked up from germline, CDR1 is MGHDK and CDR2 is SYGVNS. Trimming removed 3 bases at V and 8 bases at J, with 17 bases between. The CDR3 runs 15 residues. CDR3 protein: CASSDHGRAIDEQFF. The CDR3 nucleotides read TGTGCCAGCAGTGATCACGGCAGGGCTATCGATGAGCAGTTCTTC.

This clonotype was found many times. This chain links TRBV5-6 with TRBJ2-1, with TRBD2 as a possible D gene (6 bases). This CDR3 has 16 amino acids. In germline, CDR1 is SGHDT, CDR2 YYEEEE. V lost 0 bases and J 3 bases, leaving 13 bases between the germline ends. For the CDR3, the DNA is TGTGCCAGCAGCTTGGTTCGCGTCGGGAGCTACAATGAGCAGTTCTTC. As protein: CASSLVRVGSYNEQFF.

The chain is built from TRBV7-2 and TRBJ1-3, with D tentatively TRBD1 (6 bases). With 5 bases removed from V and 0 bases from J, the gap between germline ends came to 11 bases. Germline lookup yields CDR1 SGHTA and CDR2 FQGNSA. This CDR3 comprises 15 residues. CDR3 coding DNA: TGTGCCAGCAGCGGACAGCAATACTCTGGAAACACCATATATTTT. Translation: CASSGQQYSGNTIYF.